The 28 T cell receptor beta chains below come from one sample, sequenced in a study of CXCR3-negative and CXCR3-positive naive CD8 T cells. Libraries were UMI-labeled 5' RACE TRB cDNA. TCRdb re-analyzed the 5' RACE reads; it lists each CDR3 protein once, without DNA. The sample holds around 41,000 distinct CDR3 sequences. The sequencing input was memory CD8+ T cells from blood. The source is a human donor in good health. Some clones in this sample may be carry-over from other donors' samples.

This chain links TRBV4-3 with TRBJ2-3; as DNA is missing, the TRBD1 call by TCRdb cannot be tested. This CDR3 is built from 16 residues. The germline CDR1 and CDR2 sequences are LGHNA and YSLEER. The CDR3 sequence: CASSQEWAGVTDTQYF.

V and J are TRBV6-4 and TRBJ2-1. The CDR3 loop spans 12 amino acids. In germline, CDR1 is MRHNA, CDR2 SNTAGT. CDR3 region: CASSDRDNEQFF.

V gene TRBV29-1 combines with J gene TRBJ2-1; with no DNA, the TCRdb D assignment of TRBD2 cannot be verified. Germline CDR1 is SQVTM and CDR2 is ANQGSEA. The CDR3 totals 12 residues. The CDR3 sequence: CSALPGLNEQFF.

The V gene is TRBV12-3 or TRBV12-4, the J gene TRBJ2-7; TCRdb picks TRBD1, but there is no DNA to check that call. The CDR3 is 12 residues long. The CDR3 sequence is CASSGTGVEQYF.

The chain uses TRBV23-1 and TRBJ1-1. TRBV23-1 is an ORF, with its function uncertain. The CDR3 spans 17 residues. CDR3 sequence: CASSQSPGRTMNTEAFF.

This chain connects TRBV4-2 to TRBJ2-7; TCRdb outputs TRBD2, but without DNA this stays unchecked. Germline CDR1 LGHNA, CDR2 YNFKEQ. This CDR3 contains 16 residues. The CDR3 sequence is CASSQDGGGASYEQYF.

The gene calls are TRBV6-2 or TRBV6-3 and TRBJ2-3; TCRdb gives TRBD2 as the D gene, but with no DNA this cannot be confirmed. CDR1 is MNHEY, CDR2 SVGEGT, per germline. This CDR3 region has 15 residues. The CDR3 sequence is CASSPGLAETDTQYF.

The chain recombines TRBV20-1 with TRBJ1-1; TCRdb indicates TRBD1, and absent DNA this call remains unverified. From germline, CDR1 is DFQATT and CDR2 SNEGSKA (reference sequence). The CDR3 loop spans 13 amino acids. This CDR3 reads CSANQGALSEAFF.

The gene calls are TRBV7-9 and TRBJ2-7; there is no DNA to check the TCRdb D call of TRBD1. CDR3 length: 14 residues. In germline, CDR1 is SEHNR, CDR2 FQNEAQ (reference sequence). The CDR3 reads CASSSPGQPHEQYF.

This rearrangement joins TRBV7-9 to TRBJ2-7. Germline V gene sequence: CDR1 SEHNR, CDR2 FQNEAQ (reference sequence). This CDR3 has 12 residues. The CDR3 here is CASSLDLYEQYF.

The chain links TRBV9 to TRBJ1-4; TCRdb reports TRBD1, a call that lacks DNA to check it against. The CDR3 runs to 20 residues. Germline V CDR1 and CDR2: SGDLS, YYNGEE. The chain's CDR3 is CASSVRRGEWEPISNEKLFF.

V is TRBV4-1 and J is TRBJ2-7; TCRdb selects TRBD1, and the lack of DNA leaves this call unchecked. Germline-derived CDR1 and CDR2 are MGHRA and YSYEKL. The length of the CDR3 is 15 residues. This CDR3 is CASSHGRDSSYEQYF.

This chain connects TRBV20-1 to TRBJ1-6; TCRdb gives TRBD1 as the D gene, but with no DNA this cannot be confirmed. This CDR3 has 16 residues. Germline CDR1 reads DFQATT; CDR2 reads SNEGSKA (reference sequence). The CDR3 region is CSARDGTGQEIAPLHF.

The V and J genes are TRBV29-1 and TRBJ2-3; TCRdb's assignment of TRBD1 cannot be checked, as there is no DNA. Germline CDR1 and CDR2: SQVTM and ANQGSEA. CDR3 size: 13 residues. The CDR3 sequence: CSVERIGADTQYF.

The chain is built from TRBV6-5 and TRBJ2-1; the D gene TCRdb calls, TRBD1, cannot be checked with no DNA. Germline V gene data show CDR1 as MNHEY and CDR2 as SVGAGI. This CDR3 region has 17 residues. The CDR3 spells CASSRTLTGGTYNEQFF.

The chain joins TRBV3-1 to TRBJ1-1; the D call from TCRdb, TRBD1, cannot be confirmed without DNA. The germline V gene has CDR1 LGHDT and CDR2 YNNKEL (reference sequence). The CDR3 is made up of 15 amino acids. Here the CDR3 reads CASSIRTGTNTEAFF.

CDR3 in amino acids: CASSSDRDRAYEQYF. V and J are TRBV7-9 and TRBJ2-7; TCRdb indicates TRBD1, and absent DNA this call remains unverified. The germline CDR1 and CDR2 sequences are SEHNR and FQNEAQ (reference sequence). The CDR3 consists of 15 residues.

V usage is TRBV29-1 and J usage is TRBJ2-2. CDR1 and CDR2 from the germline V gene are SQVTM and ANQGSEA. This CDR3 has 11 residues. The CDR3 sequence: CSADGTGELFF.

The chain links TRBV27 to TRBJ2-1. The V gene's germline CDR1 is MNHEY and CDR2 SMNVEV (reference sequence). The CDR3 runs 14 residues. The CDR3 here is CASSLMDGYNEQFF.

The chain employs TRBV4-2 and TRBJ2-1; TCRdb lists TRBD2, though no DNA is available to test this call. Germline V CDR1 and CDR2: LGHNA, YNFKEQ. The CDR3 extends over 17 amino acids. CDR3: CASSQDMEESSYNEQFF.

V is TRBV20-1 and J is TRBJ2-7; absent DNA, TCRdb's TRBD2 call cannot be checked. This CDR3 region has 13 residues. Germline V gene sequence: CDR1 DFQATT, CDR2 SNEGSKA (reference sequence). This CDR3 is CSARAGASYEQYF.

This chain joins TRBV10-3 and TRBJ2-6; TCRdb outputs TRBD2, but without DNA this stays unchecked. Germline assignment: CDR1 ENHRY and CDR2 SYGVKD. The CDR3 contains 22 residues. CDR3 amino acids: CAISGRGTVPPLTHSGANVLTF.

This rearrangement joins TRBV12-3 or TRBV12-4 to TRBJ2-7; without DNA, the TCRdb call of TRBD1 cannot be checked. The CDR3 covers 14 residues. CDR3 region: CASRWDRPFYEQYF.

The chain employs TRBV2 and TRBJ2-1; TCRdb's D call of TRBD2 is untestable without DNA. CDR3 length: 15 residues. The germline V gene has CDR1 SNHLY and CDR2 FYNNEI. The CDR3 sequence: CASSEIAGGLNEQFF.

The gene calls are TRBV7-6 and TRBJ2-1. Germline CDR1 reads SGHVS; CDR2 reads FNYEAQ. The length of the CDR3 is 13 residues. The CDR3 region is CASSPRRYNEQFF.

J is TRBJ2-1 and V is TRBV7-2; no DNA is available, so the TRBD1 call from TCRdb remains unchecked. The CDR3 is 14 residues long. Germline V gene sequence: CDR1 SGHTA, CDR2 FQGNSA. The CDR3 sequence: CASSFSGGAGEQFF.

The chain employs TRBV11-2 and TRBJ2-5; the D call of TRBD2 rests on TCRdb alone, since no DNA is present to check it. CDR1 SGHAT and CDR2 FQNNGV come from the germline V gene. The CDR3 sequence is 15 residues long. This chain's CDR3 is CASSLDSGEQETQYF.

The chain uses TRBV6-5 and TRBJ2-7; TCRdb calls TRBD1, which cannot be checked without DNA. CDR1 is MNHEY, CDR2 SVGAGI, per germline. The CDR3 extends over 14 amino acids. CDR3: CASSQMDRGDEQYF.